The clone carrying this T cell receptor beta chain occurred many times. Antigen unknown. The sample is drawn from a study of T cells in Graves' hyperthyroidism and ophthalmopathy. Regarding the study as a whole: Patients with ophthalmopathy were separated from those with stable hyperthyroidism by a 13 V-J model.

The TCR beta CDR3 regions underwent amplification using RNA transcripts as the source. The TCR CDR3 was amplified in a first-round RT-PCR using the HTBI primer set. TCRdb processed the multiplex PCR reads anew with MiXCR; each CDR3 protein has one entry. The profile shows about 500,000 distinct CDR3 sequences, 46% of them singletons. V was trimmed by 0 bases and J by 6 bases, leaving 12 bases between them. The CDR3 has 14 residues. The germline V gene encodes CDR1 SEHNR and CDR2 FQNEAQ (reference sequence). Sequencing input: peripheral blood or thyroid tissue (not recorded which). The source is an adult woman with Graves' disease, either hyperthyroidism or ophthalmopathy (not recorded which). This sequence joins TRBV7-9 and TRBJ2-7; D possibly corresponds to TRBD1 (5 bases). The CDR3 reads CASSLAQGQGEQYF. The DNA of the CDR3 is TGTGCCAGCAGCTTAGCCCAGGGTCAGGGCGAGCAGTACTTC.